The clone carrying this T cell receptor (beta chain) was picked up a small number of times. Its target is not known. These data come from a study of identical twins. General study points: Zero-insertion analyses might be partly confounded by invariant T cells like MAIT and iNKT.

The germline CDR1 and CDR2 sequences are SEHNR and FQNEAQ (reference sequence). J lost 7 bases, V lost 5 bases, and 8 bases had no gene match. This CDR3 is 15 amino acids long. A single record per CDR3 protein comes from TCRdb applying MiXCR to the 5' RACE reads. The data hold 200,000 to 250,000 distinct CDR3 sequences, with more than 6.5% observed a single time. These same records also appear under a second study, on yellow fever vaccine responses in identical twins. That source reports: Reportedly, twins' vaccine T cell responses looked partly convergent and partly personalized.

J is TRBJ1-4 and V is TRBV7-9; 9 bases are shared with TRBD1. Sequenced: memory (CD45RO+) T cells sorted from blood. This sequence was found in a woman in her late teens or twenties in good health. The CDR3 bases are TGTGCCAGCAGCCCTATGACAGGGGGGGGTGAAAAACTGTTTTTT. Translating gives CASSPMTGGGEKLFF.